Listed below are T cell receptor beta chains from one sample, sequenced in a study of blood T cell repertoires in COVID-19. Measured with immunoSEQ multiplex PCR; TCRdb has only the in-frame clones, and not every one. The sample has 25,000 to 30,000 clones, around 90% seen once; the top ten hold roughly 15%. The sample taken for sequencing was peripheral blood. The origin of the receptors is a human donor in a cohort sampled during active COVID-19. Both conserved end residues are trimmed from each CDR3. The order of the fields is clone size, CDR3 length, V gene, CDR3 protein. Part of the rows lack a size; the others show once, few, many or a class for expanded clones.

>.|10|TRBV6-6
ASSYRGPEAF
>.|10|TRBV10-2
ASSHRETEAF
>.|13|TRBV6-5
ASSYSRTGVETQY
>.|11|TRBV18
ASSPGQDYGYT
>.|12|TRBV2
ASSEEGSGLGYT
>.|12|TRBV5-1
ASSLGQSTDTQY
>once|12|TRBV5-5
ASSAHGVNTEAF
>.|14|TRBV11-2
ASSLEIAGFYNEQF
>.|14|TRBV19
ASSGSGTGTGIEAF
>.|12|TRBV7-2
ASSSPPGGYEQY
>.|12|TRBV7-2
ASSRTPNTGELF
>.|11|TRBV10-1
ASSAGGQGEQY
>.|14|TRBV6-2/TRBV6-3
ASSSRARTGYYEQY
>.|11|TRBV18
ASSRNGDGEQY
>few|13|TRBV29-1
SVVRTSAPGDEQY
>.|12|TRBV6-1
ASSEIRDRPQQY
>.|12|TRBV29-1
SVEVGTSGVKQF
>once|16|TRBV5-4
ASSSGTGVSTGLETQY
>.|15|TRBV11-1
ASSLAGASPYYNEQF
>once|12|TRBV7-8
ASSLQDRLGGYT
>.|18|TRBV3-1/TRBV3-2
ASSQTRKLRTDMENEKLF
>.|12|TRBV19
ASAPGQPYEKLF
>.|13|TRBV29-1
SVPRGGSNTGELF
>.|13|TRBV7-3
ASSSKDRYTGELF
>.|14|TRBV23-1
ASSQSGVLSYNEQF
>.|14|TRBV7-9
ASSLAYSTEPYEQF
>.|12|TRBV9
ASSFAGSTDTQY
>few|13|TRBV11-2
ASSLDPQGGSPLH
>.|13|TRBV2
ASTLAGGPGNEQF
>few|13|TRBV27
ASSLGTGRDYGYT
>.|12|TRBV7-9
ASNERGLSYEQY
>.|11|TRBV12-3/TRBV12-4
ASSATVTGELF
>.|14|TRBV5-6
ASSSSLAGGRNEQF
>.|11|TRBV10-3
AISESGKDGYT
>.|11|TRBV10-3
AISRTGVDEQY
>.|16|TRBV7-3
ASSPGGTSGVDTDTQY
>.|16|TRBV24-1
ATSDTRGQAFSGNTIY
>.|12|TRBV9
ASSSGQGKETQY
>.|13|TRBV5-6
ASSPGDPEADTQY
>.|14|TRBV7-3
ASSLDRDRAYNEQF
>few|9|TRBV2
ASDSRYGYT
>.|12|TRBV27
ASRPLSRTYEQY
>once|11|TRBV10-1
ARGLAGGNEQF
>.|14|TRBV3-1/TRBV3-2
ASSQRHRGGNQPQH
>.|12|TRBV4-3
ASSQESLSDEQY
>.|12|TRBV5-1
ASSLGRVNYGYT
>.|14|TRBV27
ASSLLGTGGRYGYT
>.|17|TRBV4-2
ASSQEGSGLAGNTDTQY
>.|14|TRBV15
ATSSPGQGLGNTIY
>.|13|TRBV10-2
ASSVTGGSYNEQF
>.|12|TRBV28
AISVVERYNEQF
>.|10|TRBV2
ARELAQGEQY
>few|10|TRBV25-1
ASSEPGQPQH
>.|12|TRBV7-9
ASRSDRGLSPLH